The T cell receptor beta chain described here comes from a study of T cell changes during pregnancy in multiple sclerosis. This table comes from immunoSEQ multiplex PCR, and its TCRdb copy is limited to in-frame clones, with some not included. The profile shows around 70,000 clones, roughly 92% of them singletons. Germline V gives CDR1 MNHEY, CDR2 SMNVEV (reference sequence). CDR3 length: 14 amino acids. V was cut by 0 bases and J by 5 bases, with 9 bases left in between. This clone was recorded only once. This TCR came from a female donor with multiple sclerosis, enrolled in a pregnancy study. The chain is built from TRBV27 and TRBJ2-3; D is uncertain. This material consisted of peripheral blood, taken in the second trimester of pregnancy. The CDR3 protein is CASSLSVPGDTQYF. The CDR3 region has the DNA TGTGCCAGCAGTTTATCGGTACCGGGAGATACGCAGTATTTT.